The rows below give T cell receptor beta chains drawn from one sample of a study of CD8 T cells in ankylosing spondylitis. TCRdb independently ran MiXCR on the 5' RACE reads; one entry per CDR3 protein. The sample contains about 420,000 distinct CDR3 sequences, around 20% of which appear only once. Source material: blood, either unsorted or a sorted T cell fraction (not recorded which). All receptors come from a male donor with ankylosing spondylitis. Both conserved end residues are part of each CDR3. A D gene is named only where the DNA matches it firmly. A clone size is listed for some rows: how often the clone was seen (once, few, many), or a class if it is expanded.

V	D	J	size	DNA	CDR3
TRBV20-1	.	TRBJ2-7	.	TGCAGTGCTAGAAGGGGCGGGTCAGCCGCCGAGCAGTACTTC	CSARRGGSAAEQYF
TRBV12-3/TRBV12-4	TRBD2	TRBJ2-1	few	TGTGCCAGCAACCCAAGCGGGAGAAGGAATGAGCAGTTCTTC	CASNPSGRRNEQFF
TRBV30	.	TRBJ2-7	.	TGTGCCTGGAATCAGGGGGGAGTCTACGAGCAGTACTTC	CAWNQGGVYEQYF
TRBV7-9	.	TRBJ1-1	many	TGTGCCAGCAGCTTGCCCGAGGCTTTCTTT	CASSLPEAFF
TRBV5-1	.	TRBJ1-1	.	TGCGCCAGCAGCTGGGGGGAAAGGAACACTGAAGCTTTCTTT	CASSWGERNTEAFF
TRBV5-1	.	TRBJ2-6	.	TGCGCCAGCAGCTCTAGCCCTAGGGCCAACGTCCTGACTTTC	CASSSSPRANVLTF
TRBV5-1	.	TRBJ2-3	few	TGCGCCAGCAGATCAGGCGACCGCACAGATACGCAGTATTTT	CASRSGDRTDTQYF
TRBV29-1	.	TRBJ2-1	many	TGCAGCGTTGAAGAGGCAGGTAATGAGCAGTTCTTC	CSVEEAGNEQFF
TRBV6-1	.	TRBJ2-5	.	TGTGCCAGCTCTAGGACAGAATACCAAGAGACCCAGTACTTC	CASSRTEYQETQYF
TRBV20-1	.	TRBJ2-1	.	TGCAGTGCTAGAGGGTTCATCGGCTACAATGAGCAGTTCTTC	CSARGFIGYNEQFF
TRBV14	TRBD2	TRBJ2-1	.	TGTGCCAGCAGCCAAGAAAGCTGGGGAGGGGCCGAGCAGTTCTTC	CASSQESWGGAEQFF
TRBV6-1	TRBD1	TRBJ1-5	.	TGTGCCAGCAGTACAGGGGATGGTCAGCCCCAGCATTTT	CASSTGDGQPQHF
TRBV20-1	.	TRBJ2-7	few	TGCAGTGCTAGAGGGGGGCGGAACTCCTACGAGCAGTACTTC	CSARGGRNSYEQYF
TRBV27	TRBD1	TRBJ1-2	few	TGTGCCAGCCGGGACAGCCCATCCTATGGCTACACCTTC	CASRDSPSYGYTF
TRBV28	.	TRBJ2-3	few	TGTGCCAGCAGTGGGAACAGGTTACCGGGGACAGATACGCAGTATTTT	CASSGNRLPGTDTQYF
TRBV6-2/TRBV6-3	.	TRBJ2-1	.	TGTGCCAGCAGTCCGATTGCCAATGAGCAGTTCTTC	CASSPIANEQFF
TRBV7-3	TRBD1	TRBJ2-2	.	TGTGCCAGCAGCCGAGGCAGGGGGAACGGGGAGCTGTTTTTT	CASSRGRGNGELFF
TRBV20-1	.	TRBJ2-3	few	TGCAGTGCTCGTTCCCACTTAGGGACAGATACGCAGTATTTT	CSARSHLGTDTQYF
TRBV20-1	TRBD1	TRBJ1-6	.	TGCAGTGCTCCTAACCGACAGGGCGCGTTTCCCCTCCACTTT	CSAPNRQGAFPLHF
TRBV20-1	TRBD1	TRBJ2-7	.	TGCAGTGCTGGGTTCGGACAGGACTACGAGCAGTACTTC	CSAGFGQDYEQYF
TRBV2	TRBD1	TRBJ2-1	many	TGTGCCAGCAGGGGTTCAGGGGGCTACAATGAGCAGTTCTTC	CASRGSGGYNEQFF
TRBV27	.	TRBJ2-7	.	TGTGCCACCGGGTTGAGCGGGCGTTCCTACGAGCAGTACTTC	CATGLSGRSYEQYF
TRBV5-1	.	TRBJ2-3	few	TGCGCCAGCAGCTCTCAGGGGTTTCCCACAGATACGCAGTATTTT	CASSSQGFPTDTQYF
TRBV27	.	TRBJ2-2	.	TGTGCCAGCAGTTATACGGGACTCGGGGGCACCGGGGAGCTGTTTTTT	CASSYTGLGGTGELFF
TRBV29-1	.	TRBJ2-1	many	TGCAGCGTTGCCCCCAGCAATGAGCAGTTCTTC	CSVAPSNEQFF
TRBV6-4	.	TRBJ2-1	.	TGTGCCAGCAGTGATGAGGCCGGGAGCAGTGAGCAGTTCTTC	CASSDEAGSSEQFF
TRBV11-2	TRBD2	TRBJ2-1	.	TGTGCCAGCAGCTTAAGGACTAGCGGCAGGGAGCAGTTCTTC	CASSLRTSGREQFF
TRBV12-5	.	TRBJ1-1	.	TGTGCTAGTGCCTCGCCGGAGGAGGGGACTGAAGCTTTCTTT	CASASPEEGTEAFF
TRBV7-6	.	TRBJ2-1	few	TGTGCCAGCAGCACTCGTCTTAGGCCGAATGAGCAGTTCTTC	CASSTRLRPNEQFF
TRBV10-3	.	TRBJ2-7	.	TGTGCCATCAGTGCCGGGAGTTACGAGCAGTACTTC	CAISAGSYEQYF
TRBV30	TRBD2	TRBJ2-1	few	TGTGCCTGCCGAAAGACTAGCGGGAGGGTTGGTGAGCAGTTCTTC	CACRKTSGRVGEQFF
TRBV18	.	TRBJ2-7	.	TGTGCCAGCTCACCAAGTGAAGAGCAGTACTTC	CASSPSEEQYF
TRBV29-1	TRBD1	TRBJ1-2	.	TGCAGCGTTGGGCCGTCGGACAGGAACTATGGCTACACCTTC	CSVGPSDRNYGYTF
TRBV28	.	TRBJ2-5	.	TGTGCCAGCAGTTCTCCAGGGATAGTAGAAGAGACCCAGTACTTC	CASSSPGIVEETQYF
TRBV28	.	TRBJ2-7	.	TGTGCCAGCAGCTCCCGTGGGGGTTCGATCTACGAGCAGTACTTC	CASSSRGGSIYEQYF
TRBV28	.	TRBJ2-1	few	TGTGCCAGCACCGAACCCCCAGGGCTGCAAAATGAGCAGTTCTTC	CASTEPPGLQNEQFF
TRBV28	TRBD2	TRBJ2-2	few	TGTGCCAGCAGTGTCTTTTGGCGGGAGGAGGAGAACGGGGAGCTGTTTTTT	CASSVFWREEENGELFF
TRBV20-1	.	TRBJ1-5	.	TGCAGTGCTAGGGCCAACCTTCACAATCAGCCCCAGCATTTT	CSARANLHNQPQHF
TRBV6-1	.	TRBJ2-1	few	TGTGCCAGCAGAAATGGGGGGGCTCTGAATGAGCAGTTCTTC	CASRNGGALNEQFF
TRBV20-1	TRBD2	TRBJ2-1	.	TGCAGTGCTAGGTCCCCGGGACTAGCGGGAGGGCTGGGGCAGTTCTTC	CSARSPGLAGGLGQFF
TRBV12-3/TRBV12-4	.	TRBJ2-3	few	TGTGCCAGCAGTGGTGTCACTGCCGCAGATACGCAGTATTTT	CASSGVTAADTQYF
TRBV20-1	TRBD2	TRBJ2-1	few	TGCAGTGCCTCCAATCTAGCGGGAGTTGGTAATGAGCAGTTCTTC	CSASNLAGVGNEQFF
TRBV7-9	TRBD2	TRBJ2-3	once	TGTGCCAGCAGCTGGGAAGGGGCTAGCGGGAGATTAGATACGCAGTATTTT	CASSWEGASGRLDTQYF
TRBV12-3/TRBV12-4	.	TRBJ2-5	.	TGTGCCAGCAGTTTAAGAGGTCCCCAAGAGACCCAGTACTTC	CASSLRGPQETQYF
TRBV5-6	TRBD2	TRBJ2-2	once	TGTGCCAGCAGCTTAGGACTAGCGGGAGTTTATACCGGGGAGCTGTTTTTT	CASSLGLAGVYTGELFF
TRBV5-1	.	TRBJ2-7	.	TGCGCCAGCAGCTTGGCCCTAATCGGGGAGCAGTACTTC	CASSLALIGEQYF
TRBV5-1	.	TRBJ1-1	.	TGCGCCAGCAGCTTGGCTGGAGGGGCAATGAACACTGAAGCTTTCTTT	CASSLAGGAMNTEAFF
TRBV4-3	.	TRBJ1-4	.	TGCGCCAGCAGCCGAACCGCTACAGTGAGAAATGAAAAACTGTTTTTT	CASSRTATVRNEKLFF
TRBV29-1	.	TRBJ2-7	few	TGCAGCGTTGAAGTGGGAGACCCGACGGCCGAGCAGTACTTC	CSVEVGDPTAEQYF
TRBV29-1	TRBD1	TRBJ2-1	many	TGCAGCGTTGAGGGGACAGCAGATGAGCAGTTCTTC	CSVEGTADEQFF
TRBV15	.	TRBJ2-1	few	TGTGCCACCAGCAGGGAGCGGGTAAGGAATGAGCAGTTCTTC	CATSRERVRNEQFF
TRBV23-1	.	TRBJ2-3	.	TGCGCCAGCAGTCTGCGTTTTAGCACAGATACGCAGTATTTT	CASSLRFSTDTQYF
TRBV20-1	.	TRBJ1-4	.	TGCAGTGCTCCCTCGGGGGGGCGGGCTAATGAAAAACTGTTTTTT	CSAPSGGRANEKLFF
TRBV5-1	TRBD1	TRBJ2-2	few	TGCGCCAGCAGCTTCCCCTCAATGGGACAGGGGCGGACCGGGGAGCTGTTTTTT	CASSFPSMGQGRTGELFF
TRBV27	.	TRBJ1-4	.	TGTGCCAGCGCCGCCGCCGCAACTAATGAAAAACTGTTTTTT	CASAAAATNEKLFF
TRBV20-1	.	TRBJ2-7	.	TGCAGTGCCAAAGGGGGGGTCAACGAGCAGTACTTC	CSAKGGVNEQYF
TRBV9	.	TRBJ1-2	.	TGTGCCAGCAGGAGGGTTAACTATGGCTACACCTTC	CASRRVNYGYTF
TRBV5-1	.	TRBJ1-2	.	TGCGCCAGCAGCTTGGTCAGGGCTGGCATATCGAGCTACACCTTC	CASSLVRAGISSYTF
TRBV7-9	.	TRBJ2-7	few	TGTGCCAGCAGGGGACTACAGGGGCCCTACGAGCAGTACTTC	CASRGLQGPYEQYF